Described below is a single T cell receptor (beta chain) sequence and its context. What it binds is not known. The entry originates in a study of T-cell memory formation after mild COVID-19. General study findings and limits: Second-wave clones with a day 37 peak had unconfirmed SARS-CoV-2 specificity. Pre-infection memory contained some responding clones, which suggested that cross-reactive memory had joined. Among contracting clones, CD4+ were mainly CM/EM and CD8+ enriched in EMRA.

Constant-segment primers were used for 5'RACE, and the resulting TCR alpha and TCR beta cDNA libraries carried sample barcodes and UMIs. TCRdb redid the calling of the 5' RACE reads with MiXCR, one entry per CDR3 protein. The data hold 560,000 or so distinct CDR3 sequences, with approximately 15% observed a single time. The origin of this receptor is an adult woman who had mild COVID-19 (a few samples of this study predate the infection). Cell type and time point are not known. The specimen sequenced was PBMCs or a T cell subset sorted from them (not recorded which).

CDR3 DNA sequence: TGTGCCAGCAGTTACCGGACGATACTCACTAGCACAGATACGCAGTATTTT. Amino acid sequence: CASSYRTILTSTDTQYF. This chain joins TRBV28 and TRBJ2-3, with D uncertain. Trimming took 4 bases from V and 0 from J, leaving 17 bases between them. The CDR3 is 17 residues long. Germline V gene data show CDR1 as MDHEN and CDR2 as SYDVKM.